This TCR beta chain was recovered during a study of Graves' ophthalmopathy and Graves' hyperthyroidism. Study in general: Researchers obtained peripheral blood at initial diagnosis, before any treatment had begun.

RNA transcripts yielded amplified TCR beta CDR3 regions. HTBI primers were employed in first-round RT-PCR, then a second-round multiplex PCR followed. TCRdb re-called the multiplex PCR reads with MiXCR, one entry per CDR3 protein. The sample contains 600,000 to 700,000 distinct CDR3 sequences, about 40% of which appear only once. A note on this clonotype: A much larger clone differs from this one at a single base, so this may be a read error.

Germline V gene lookup returns CDR1 SGHNT and CDR2 YENEEA. The CDR3 totals 13 residues. Trimming stripped 3 bases from V and 7 bases from J, with 12 bases between. The sequencing input was peripheral blood. This TCR came from an adult man with Graves' ophthalmopathy. This chain uses TRBV11-3 with TRBJ2-5, with D perhaps TRBD1 or TRBD2 (5 bases each). CDR3 region: CASSFGGGGTQYF. In nucleotides, the CDR3 is TGTGCCAGCAGCTTTGGGGGTGGGGGGACCCAGTACTTC.